This note documents a single TCR beta chain sequence. The antigen is unknown. These data originate in a study of tumor-infiltrating lymphocytes in primary liver carcinoma. TCR beta cDNA came from roughly 450 ng total RNA, primed with a constant-region primer. Researchers made the TCR beta libraries by running three nested multiplex PCR rounds with slightly modified ARM-PCR. A C-beta reverse primer was combined with TRBV1-TRBV30 forward primers in the first two PCR rounds, and each round had 10 cycles. One entry per CDR3 protein, called by TCRdb with MiXCR from the multiplex PCR reads. The sample consists of 150,000 to 200,000 distinct CDR3 sequences, about 85% of them appearing once. The CDR3 contains 17 residues. The germline V gene has CDR1 SGHTA and CDR2 FQGNSA. V was trimmed by 5 bases and J by 8 bases, leaving 24 bases between them. Co-extracting RNA and DNA was done with roughly 17-33 mg of unsorted bulk tissue as input. Chronic HBV infection, which was untreated, was present in the patients.

General study findings and limits: Tumors and blood were compared for top-250-clone fraction, and tumors had the significantly higher value (p = 0.039). The overlap of tumor-adjacent and tumor-blood pairs was smaller than that of tumor region pairs.

The specimen was tumor tissue from primary liver carcinoma. V gene TRBV7-2 combines with J gene TRBJ1-4; D is perhaps TRBD1 (5 bases). The receptor comes from a middle-aged man with primary liver carcinoma and hepatitis B virus infection. The CDR3 nucleotides read TGTGCCAGCAGCAAAAGGGCAGGGAGGGGAACTGAGGAAAAACTGTTTTTT. Protein sequence: CASSKRAGRGTEEKLFF.